This T cell receptor (beta chain) was retrieved from a study of PD-1 blockade in mismatch repair-deficient tumors. On the study more broadly: Patients had eleven to twelve mismatch repair-deficient cancer types and were previously treated and progressing. Study-level findings and limits: Rapid post-treatment expansion, then contraction, generally preceding radiologic response, marked tumor-resident clones.

Mismatch repair deficiency was confirmed in all patients, by PCR or immunohistochemistry. TCRs were sequenced from three patients responding to pembrolizumab. This clone was detected only once. Its antigen remains unidentified. Other DNA sequences in this specimen translate into the identical CDR3. V was trimmed by 10 bases and J by 1 base, leaving 26 bases between them. CDR1 is MDHEN, CDR2 SYDVKM, per germline. This CDR3 is 17 amino acids long. The table came from immunoSEQ multiplex PCR; TCRdb's copy has only in-frame clones and leaves some out. The sample carries under 40,000 clones, roughly 83% recorded once.

V is TRBV28 and J is TRBJ2-7; possibly TRBD2 for D (6 bases). This sequence was found in an adult with mismatch repair-deficient cancer. The material sequenced was PBMCs, taken about 40 weeks after starting pembrolizumab. The CDR3 loop reads CAIQSSGRAFSSYEQYF. The CDR3 DNA reads as TGTGCCATCCAGAGTAGCGGAAGGGCCTTTTCGTCCTACGAGCAGTACTTC. Supplemented by reference TRBV28 and TRBJ2-7, the full variable domain reads DVKVTQSSRYLVKRTGEKVFLECVQDMDHENMFWYRQDPGLGLRLIYFSYDVKMKEKGDIPEGYSVSREKKERFSLILESASTNQTSMYLCAIQSSGRAFSSYEQYFGPGTRLTVT.